The next 25 T cell receptor beta chains were all read from a single sample in a study of blood T cell repertoires in COVID-19. Clones were read by immunoSEQ multiplex PCR, and TCRdb kept only the in-frame ones, dropping some. There are over 200,000 clones in the sample; more than 75% occur only once, and about 1.9% lies in the top ten. The sequencing input was peripheral blood. Receptors originate from a man in his forties with active or convalescent COVID-19.

The rearrangement joins TRBV7-9 to TRBJ1-2; D might be TRBD1 (5 bases). The V and J ends lost 5 bases and 4 bases respectively, with 20 bases between them. The CDR3 is made up of 16 amino acids. The V gene's germline CDR1 is SEHNR and CDR2 FQNEAQ (reference sequence). The CDR3 loop is CASSQSSLQALYGYTF. Written as DNA, the CDR3 is TGTGCCAGCAGCCAATCCTCCTTACAGGCTCTCTATGGCTACACCTTC.

This clone was found once. V usage is TRBV27 and J usage is TRBJ2-5, with TRBD2 identical over 9 bases. The junction had 2 bases not matched to a gene; V was cut back by 2 bases and J by 7 bases. CDR1 is MNHEY and CDR2 is SMNVEV in the germline V gene (reference sequence). The CDR3 is made up of 13 amino acids. The CDR3 region is CASSLGGRATQYF. Here the CDR3 DNA reads TGTGCCAGCAGTTTAGGCGGGAGGGCGACCCAGTACTTC.

The chain is built from TRBV4-2 and TRBJ2-7; 8 bases are shared with TRBD2. Germline V gives CDR1 LGHNA, CDR2 YNFKEQ. The trim removed 0 bases at V and 2 bases at J, leaving 12 bases unmatched. This CDR3 comprises 18 residues. For the CDR3, the DNA is TGTGCCAGCAGCCAAGATGGGCTGGAGCGGGGGTTAACCTACGAGCAGTACTTC. Translating gives CASSQDGLERGLTYEQYF.

This rearrangement joins TRBV5-1 to TRBJ2-3; TRBD2 is a possible D gene (5 bases). The CDR3 extends over 14 amino acids. Germline CDR1 is SGHRS and CDR2 is YFSETQ. Between the trimmed V and J ends, which lost 3 bases and 2 bases, there was a span of 10 bases. The CDR3 reads CASSWRQTTDTQYF. The CDR3 DNA follows: TGCGCCAGCAGCTGGAGGCAGACCACAGATACGCAGTATTTT.

The chain has TRBV27 and TRBJ2-1; D may be TRBD1 (5 bases). Between the trimmed V and J ends, which lost 7 bases and 2 bases, there was a span of 15 bases. The CDR3 length is 15 residues. Looked up from germline, CDR1 is MNHEY and CDR2 is SMNVEV (reference sequence). CDR3 protein: CASNPMGLTYNEQFF. CDR3 DNA: TGTGCCAGCAATCCAATGGGGCTAACCTACAATGAGCAGTTCTTC.

Written as DNA, the CDR3 is TGTGCCAGCAGCCATCCGACAGGGAACACTGAAGCTTTCTTT. Translating gives CASSHPTGNTEAFF. The genes are TRBV5-4 and TRBJ1-1; a weak D match, TRBD1 (6 bases). V lost 4 bases and J lost 1, with 11 bases in between. The CDR3 is 14 amino acids. The V gene's germline CDR1 is SGHNT and CDR2 YYREEE (reference sequence).

The rearrangement joins TRBV6-5 to TRBJ2-1; 8 bases are a match to TRBD1. Germline CDR1 MNHEY, CDR2 SVGAGI. Unmatched junction bases numbered 10, after V lost 6 bases and J lost 9 bases. The CDR3 consists of 14 residues. CDR3 sequence: CASRGGRGHREQFF. The CDR3 DNA sequence: TGTGCCAGCAGGGGGGGCAGGGGGCATCGTGAGCAGTTCTTC.

This rearrangement joins TRBV5-1 to TRBJ2-5; 13 bases are a match to TRBD2. The germline CDR1 and CDR2 sequences are SGHRS and YFSETQ. The CDR3 is 17 amino acids. V was clipped by 2 bases and J by 2 bases; unmatched bases: 6. CDR3 sequence reads: CASSLRTSGGHQETQYF. In DNA form, the CDR3 reads TGCGCCAGCAGCTTACGGACTAGCGGGGGCCATCAAGAGACCCAGTACTTC.

The gene calls are TRBV5-4 and TRBJ1-5; 7 bases line up with TRBD1. The germline gives CDR1 SGHNT, CDR2 YYREEE (reference sequence). V gave up 4 bases and J gave up 6 bases; unmatched junction bases: 7. This CDR3 spans 14 amino acids. The CDR3 here is CASSIQGGGQPQHF. The CDR3 nucleotides are TGTGCCAGCAGCATTCAGGGGGGTGGTCAGCCCCAGCATTTT.

The chain couples TRBV6-5 to TRBJ1-2; D not resolved. Germline V lookup: CDR1 MNHEY, CDR2 SVGAGI. With 4 bases removed from V and 2 bases from J, the gap between germline ends came to 11 bases. This CDR3 has 14 amino acids. CDR3 sequence: CASSLREYNYGYTF. The CDR3 DNA follows: TGTGCCAGCAGTTTAAGGGAGTACAACTATGGCTACACCTTC.

This rearrangement joins TRBV10-3 to TRBJ1-3, with D maybe TRBD1 (5 bases). Germline CDR1 reads ENHRY; CDR2 reads SYGVKD. With 2 bases removed from V and 0 bases from J, the gap between germline ends came to 11 bases. The CDR3 loop spans 16 amino acids. The CDR3 bases are TGTGCCATCAGTGAGGGCAGGGCGAGCTCTGGAAACACCATATATTTT. This encodes CAISEGRASSGNTIYF.

This clone was counted a few times. The chain carries TRBV4-1 and TRBJ1-5; D not resolved. The CDR3 spans 12 residues. Germline CDR1 is MGHRA and CDR2 is YSYEKL. Trimming took 3 bases from V and 3 from J, leaving 3 bases between them. The CDR3 here is CASSHYNQPQHF. CDR3 DNA: TGCGCCAGCAGCCATTACAATCAGCCCCAGCATTTT.

The chain uses TRBV4-1 and TRBJ2-7, with D hard to call. The V and J ends lost 3 bases and 4 bases respectively, with 13 bases between them. Germline CDR1 and CDR2: MGHRA and YSYEKL. This CDR3 comprises 14 residues. The CDR3 coding sequence is TGCGCCAGCAGCCAGGGCTTTCTCGAGTACGAGCAGTACTTC. This encodes CASSQGFLEYEQYF.

The chain uses TRBV28 and TRBJ1-4, with 9 positions matching TRBD1. The junction had 8 bases not matched to a gene; V was cut back by 3 bases and J by 3 bases. The germline CDR1 and CDR2 sequences are MDHEN and SYDVKM. The CDR3 sequence is 17 residues long. This CDR3 reads CASSFPGTGRANEKLFF. CDR3 nucleotide sequence: TGTGCCAGCAGTTTCCCGGGGACAGGGAGGGCTAATGAAAAACTGTTTTTT.

This clone showed up just a few times. The chain employs TRBV4-1 and TRBJ2-1; D unclear. The CDR3 length is 16 residues. The ends were cut back, 0 bases at V and 6 bases at J, with 15 bases in the middle. CDR1 MGHRA and CDR2 YSYEKL come from the germline V gene. CDR3 DNA sequence: TGCGCCAGCAGCCAAGATTTTCGAGCGTCTCGCAATGAGCAGTTCTTC. Protein: CASSQDFRASRNEQFF.

V and J are TRBV6-1 and TRBJ1-1; D remains unclear. Per germline, CDR1 MNHNS and CDR2 SASEGT. V lost 3 bases, J lost 4 bases, and 15 bases lay in between. This CDR3 has 15 amino acids. CDR3 protein: CASSENPSGVTEAFF. CDR3 sequence (DNA): TGTGCCAGCAGTGAGAACCCCTCCGGGGTCACTGAAGCTTTCTTT.

This chain connects TRBV6-1 to TRBJ1-5; D remains unclear. Germline values: CDR1 MNHNS, CDR2 SASEGT. The CDR3 spans 13 residues. The V and J ends lost 2 bases and 5 bases respectively, with 7 bases between them. Here the CDR3 DNA reads TGTGCCAGCAGTGAATACCCGGATCAGCCCCAGCATTTT. This sequence encodes CASSEYPDQPQHF.

The genes are TRBV6-5 and TRBJ1-2; possibly TRBD1 for D (6 bases). There are 15 residues in the CDR3. Trimming shortened V by 2 bases and J by 4 bases, and 14 bases separated the two germline ends. The germline gives CDR1 MNHEY, CDR2 SVGAGI. As DNA, the CDR3 is TGTGCCAGCAGTTACCCGAGCAGGGGTAGCTATGGCTACACCTTC. This sequence encodes CASSYPSRGSYGYTF.

This clone was observed once. The rearrangement links TRBV7-6 to TRBJ2-7; D not resolved. Trimming removed 5 bases from V and 0 bases from J, with 26 bases in between. The CDR3 totals 19 residues. Germline lookup yields CDR1 SGHVS and CDR2 FNYEAQ. CDR3 bases: TGTGCCAGCAGCACCTCCCCCCGACACACCGTACCGAGCTCCTACGAGCAGTACTTC. This codes for CASSTSPRHTVPSSYEQYF.

The J gene is TRBJ2-2, the V gene TRBV5-1; 8 nucleotides line up with TRBD1. CDR3 size: 16 residues. Germline CDR1 is SGHRS and CDR2 is YFSETQ. V lost 4 bases and J lost 6; bases outside the gene matches: 11. The CDR3 region has the DNA TGCGCCAGCAGCCTGGGCCGGGACAGGATCCCCGGGGAGCTGTTTTTT. It yields the protein CASSLGRDRIPGELFF.

The chain uses TRBV21-1 and TRBJ2-7; TRBD2, the table's D call, lacks a check against the DNA. TRBV21-1 counts as a pseudogene. This CDR3 has 13 residues. CDR3 protein: CASSKGRGGTQYF. The CDR3 DNA is TGTGCCAGCAGCAAAGGTCGGGGGGGGACGCAGTACTTC.

The chain couples TRBV10-3 to TRBJ1-5, with D unresolved. V lost 0 bases and J lost 5, with 2 bases in between. The CDR3 sequence is 12 residues long. Per the germline V gene, CDR1 is ENHRY and CDR2 is SYGVKD. The CDR3 DNA reads TGTGCCATCAGTGAGTCCTATCAGCCCCAGCATTTT. This translates into CAISESYQPQHF.

This sequence joins TRBV7-6 and TRBJ1-2; 10 bases fit TRBD1. The length of the CDR3 is 16 residues. The germline CDR1 and CDR2 sequences are SGHVS and FNYEAQ. After removal of 0 bases from V and 5 bases from J, the junction contained 6 bases not matched to a gene. The CDR3 loop reads CASSLAPGQGRYGYTF. In nucleotides, the CDR3 is TGTGCCAGCAGCTTAGCGCCGGGACAGGGGCGGTATGGCTACACCTTC. Filled out from reference TRBV7-6 and TRBJ1-2, the complete variable domain reads GAGVSQSPRYKVTKRGQDVALRCDPISGHVSLYWYRQALGQGPEFLTYFNYEAQQDKSGLPNDRFSAERPEGSISTLTIQRTEQRDSAMYRCASSLAPGQGRYGYTFGSGTRLTVV.

The chain uses TRBV7-2 and TRBJ1-2; 9 nucleotides match TRBD1. Trimming at V came to 4 bases and at J to 6 bases, leaving 6 bases not matched to a gene. CDR3 size: 14 residues. Germline CDR1 SGHTA, CDR2 FQGNSA. The CDR3 reads CASSYPDRGDGYTF. The CDR3 region has the DNA TGTGCCAGCAGCTACCCGGACAGGGGCGATGGCTACACCTTC.

The chain combines TRBV10-2 with TRBJ2-7; a possible D gene is TRBD1 (6 bases). Germline V gene sequence: CDR1 WSHSY, CDR2 SAAADI. Trimming took 3 bases from V and 2 from J, leaving 14 bases between them. There are 15 residues in the CDR3. CDR3 protein: CASSDPGQFTYEQYF. The CDR3, as DNA: TGCGCCAGCAGTGACCCCGGACAGTTTACCTACGAGCAGTACTTC.